The 26 T cell receptor beta chains given below trace back to one sample, sequenced in a study of shared clonotypes between healthy human individuals. Only in-frame clones appear in the TCRdb table, and some are missing; sequencing was by immunoSEQ multiplex PCR. The profile shows around 550,000 clones, 90% to 96% of them singletons. Sequencing was performed on naive CD4+ T cells sorted from blood. Subset denoted: CD45RA+ positively selected. Receptors originate from a young woman in good health.

The gene calls are TRBV4-2 and TRBJ2-5; D is ambiguous. The CDR3 is made up of 12 amino acids. Germline V lookup: CDR1 LGHNA, CDR2 YNFKEQ. V dropped 4 bases and J dropped 3 bases, with 6 bases sitting between them. CDR3 bases: TGTGCCAGCAGCCCGTTTAAAGAGACCCAGTACTTC. It specifies CASSPFKETQYF.

The V gene is TRBV19, the J gene TRBJ1-2; no firm D call. CDR1 and CDR2 from the germline V gene are LNHDA and SQIVND (reference sequence). The V gene lost 4 bases and the J gene lost 0 bases, with 21 bases spanning the gap. This CDR3 spans 18 amino acids. The CDR3 sequence is CASSRPRSGPQANYGYTF. As DNA, the CDR3 is TGTGCCAGTAGTAGGCCGAGATCAGGTCCCCAAGCTAACTATGGCTACACCTTC. Combining the CDR3 with reference TRBV19 and TRBJ1-2 gives the whole variable domain DGGITQSPKYLFRKEGQNVTLSCEQNLNHDAMYWYRQDPGQGLRLIYYSQIVNDFQKGDIAEGYSVSREKKESFPLTVTSAQKNPTAFYLCASSRPRSGPQANYGYTFGSGTRLTVV.

V and J are TRBV6-6 and TRBJ2-7, with D possibly TRBD1 on 6 matching bases. This CDR3 has 15 residues. Deletions cut 6 bases from V and 2 bases from J, with 17 bases between. Germline CDR1 is MNHNY and CDR2 is SVGAGI (reference sequence). CDR3 DNA: TGTGCCAGCAGCCCACCCGAGGGGACACCCTACGAGCAGTACTTC. Translation gives CASSPPEGTPYEQYF.

V and J are TRBV5-6 and TRBJ2-7; 8 positions match TRBD2. The germline V gene has CDR1 SGHDT and CDR2 YYEEEE. This CDR3 is built from 17 residues. Trimming at V came to 3 bases and at J to 0 bases, leaving 11 bases not matched to a gene. Written as DNA, the CDR3 is TGTGCCAGCAGCTGGCGAGGTAGCGGGATAACCTCCTACGAGCAGTACTTC. Amino acids: CASSWRGSGITSYEQYF.

The J gene is TRBJ2-7, the V gene TRBV28; 8 nucleotides match TRBD2. Germline V gene lookup returns CDR1 MDHEN and CDR2 SYDVKM. The CDR3 has 18 residues. The trim removed 2 bases at V and 4 bases at J, leaving 16 bases unmatched. The CDR3 DNA sequence: TGTGCCAGCAGTTTAGTTCGGGGAGCGGGAGCCAAGCCTTACGAGCAGTACTTC. Its translation is CASSLVRGAGAKPYEQYF.

V and J are TRBV28 and TRBJ2-1; D gene unclear. V gave up 5 bases and J gave up 6 bases, with 14 bases separating them. Germline CDR1 is MDHEN and CDR2 is SYDVKM. This CDR3 is built from 14 residues. CDR3 sequence reads: CASSDYKGINEQFF. The CDR3 DNA reads as TGTGCCAGCAGTGATTATAAGGGAATCAATGAGCAGTTCTTC.

V and J are TRBV11-2 and TRBJ2-5; perhaps TRBD1 as D (6 bases). There are 13 residues in the CDR3. Germline lookup yields CDR1 SGHAT and CDR2 FQNNGV. V dropped 2 bases and J dropped 4 bases, with 8 bases sitting between them. The CDR3 nucleotides are TGTGCCAGCAGCTTACAGGGGTTAGAGACCCAGTACTTC. Its translation: CASSLQGLETQYF.

The CDR3 is CASSWQGSNQPQHF. In DNA, the CDR3 is TGTGCCAGCAGTTGGCAGGGTAGCAATCAGCCCCAGCATTTT. The V gene is TRBV28, the J gene TRBJ1-5; maybe TRBD1 (5 bases). Trimming shortened V by 4 bases and J by 0 bases, and 7 bases separated the two germline ends. The CDR3 is 14 amino acids. The germline V gene has CDR1 MDHEN and CDR2 SYDVKM.

The gene calls are TRBV18 and TRBJ2-1; D remains ambiguous. Trimming removed 3 bases at V and 10 bases at J, with 16 bases between. CDR3 size: 14 residues. Germline CDR1 KGHSH, CDR2 LQKENI. CDR3 bases: TGTGCCAGCTCACCGACTCCAGGTAGATTGGAGCAGTTCTTC. It yields the protein CASSPTPGRLEQFF.

The chain joins TRBV2 to TRBJ2-2, with D possibly being TRBD2 (5 bases). CDR3 length: 13 residues. The germline V gene has CDR1 SNHLY and CDR2 FYNNEI. Trimming left V 7 bases short and J 5 bases short, with 11 bases between. CDR3 bases: TGTGCCAGCAAGGGAGTTGAAACCGGGGAGCTGTTTTTT. It yields the protein CASKGVETGELFF.

This chain joins TRBV28 and TRBJ1-1; maybe TRBD1 (6 bases). The V gene's germline CDR1 is MDHEN and CDR2 SYDVKM. The V end lost 8 bases, the J end lost 6 bases, and 19 bases lay between the germline ends. This CDR3 comprises 14 residues. CDR3 region: CASGRGGTIPEAFF. In DNA, the CDR3 is TGTGCCAGCGGGAGGGGGGGGACCATCCCTGAAGCTTTCTTT.

The chain combines TRBV27 with TRBJ2-2; TRBD2 matches at 7 bases. The CDR3 contains 14 residues. Germline CDR1 MNHEY, CDR2 SMNVEV (reference sequence). Trimming cost V 6 bases and J 3 bases; bases outside gene matches: 4. The CDR3: CASSLGGYTGELFF. DNA of the CDR3: TGTGCCAGCAGCCTCGGGGGGTACACCGGGGAGCTGTTTTTT.

The chain combines TRBV12-5 with TRBJ1-1; 9 bases are a match to TRBD1. Germline V gene data show CDR1 as LGHNT and CDR2 as FRNRAP. The J segment lost 5 bases and the V segment lost 5 bases, leaving 6 bases of the junction unmatched. The CDR3 runs 14 residues. CDR3 loop: CASGGTGLVTEAFF. DNA for the CDR3: TGTGCTAGTGGTGGGACAGGGTTGGTGACTGAAGCTTTCTTT.

The chain employs TRBV6-5 and TRBJ2-7, with D tentatively TRBD2 (5 bases). V shed 5 bases and J shed 1 base, with 15 bases lying between them. The V gene's germline CDR1 is MNHEY and CDR2 SVGAGI. This CDR3 is 15 amino acids long. CDR3 residues: CASSHEAGTSYEQYF. CDR3 coding DNA: TGTGCCAGCAGTCACGAGGCGGGCACTTCCTACGAGCAGTACTTC.

This chain uses TRBV7-9 with TRBJ2-7; a weak D match, TRBD1 (5 bases). V shed 5 bases and J shed 0 bases, with 14 bases lying between them. The CDR3 loop spans 15 amino acids. CDR1 and CDR2 (germline): SEHNR, FQNEAQ (reference sequence). CDR3 DNA sequence: TGTGCCAGCAGCACCGACAGCGAGAGCTCCTACGAGCAGTACTTC. As protein: CASSTDSESSYEQYF.

The gene calls are TRBV28 and TRBJ2-1; D is uncertain. The V gene's germline CDR1 is MDHEN and CDR2 SYDVKM. CDR3 size: 11 residues. V lost 2 bases to trimming and J lost 9 bases, with 5 bases between them. Written as DNA, the CDR3 is TGTGCCAGCAGTTTACAGAGTGAGCAGTTCTTC. Its protein product is CASSLQSEQFF.

The gene calls are TRBV5-6 and TRBJ2-3, with D hard to call. The V gene's germline CDR1 is SGHDT and CDR2 YYEEEE. The germline V and J ends were trimmed by 4 bases and 1 base, with 4 bases remaining between them. The CDR3 is 12 residues long. In DNA, the CDR3 is TGTGCCAGCAGCCCGGGCACAGATACGCAGTATTTT. Translated, it gives CASSPGTDTQYF.

The chain is built from TRBV18 and TRBJ2-7; a weak D match, TRBD1 (6 bases). CDR1 KGHSH and CDR2 LQKENI come from the germline V gene. Trimming pared 3 bases from V and 5 bases from J, leaving 14 bases between. CDR3 length: 14 residues. CDR3 sequence reads: CASSPRDTYHEQYF. The CDR3 DNA reads TGTGCCAGCTCACCCCGGGACACTTACCACGAGCAGTACTTC.

V is TRBV2 and J is TRBJ1-5; D may be TRBD1 (6 bases). This CDR3 is 14 amino acids long. In germline, CDR1 is SNHLY, CDR2 FYNNEI. Deletions cut 6 bases from V and 4 bases from J, with 13 bases between. CDR3 loop: CASRDRMINQPQHF. The CDR3 DNA reads TGTGCCAGCAGGGACAGAATGATAAATCAGCCCCAGCATTTT.

This rearrangement joins TRBV16 to TRBJ2-7; no reliable D call. The CDR3 is 12 residues long. The germline V gene encodes CDR1 KGHSY and CDR2 FQNENV. V gave up 3 bases and J gave up 6 bases, with 9 bases separating them. As DNA, the CDR3 is TGTGCCAGCAGCCATACGACTTTCGAGCAGTACTTC. Its protein product is CASSHTTFEQYF.

This clone was detected only a few times. The J gene is TRBJ2-7, the V gene TRBV18; TRBD1 might be the D (6 bases). V lost 3 bases, J lost 2 bases, and 11 bases lay in between. CDR3 length equals 14 residues. Germline loops: CDR1 KGHSH, CDR2 LQKENI. The CDR3 spells CASSPRTATYEQYF. The CDR3 nucleotides are TGTGCCAGCTCACCTAGGACAGCCACCTACGAGCAGTACTTC.

This clone was found a few times. This chain connects TRBV28 to TRBJ2-7, with unresolved D. The germline V gene encodes CDR1 MDHEN and CDR2 SYDVKM. This CDR3 is built from 13 residues. V lost 5 bases to trimming and J lost 3 bases, with 11 bases between them. CDR3 coding DNA: TGTGCCAGCAGTGGTGACTGGGACTACGAGCAGTACTTC. It is translated as CASSGDWDYEQYF.

The chain's CDR3 is CASRGGRGMNTEAFF. The CDR3 region has the DNA TGTGCCAGCAGGGGCGGGCGCGGCATGAACACTGAAGCTTTCTTT. The genes are TRBV27 and TRBJ1-1, with unresolved D. Deletions cut 6 bases from V and 0 bases from J, with 14 bases between. Germline CDR1 reads MNHEY; CDR2 reads SMNVEV (reference sequence). The CDR3 extends over 15 amino acids.

The rearrangement joins TRBV19 to TRBJ2-3; a possible D gene is TRBD2 (6 bases). The germline CDR1 and CDR2 sequences are LNHDA and SQIVND (reference sequence). V was shortened by 6 bases and J by 1 base, with 14 bases between the two germline ends. The CDR3 is 15 residues long. The CDR3 DNA is TGTGCCAGTAGACTTGGATCTAGCGGCACAGATACGCAGTATTTT. Amino acid sequence: CASRLGSSGTDTQYF.

V is TRBV19 and J is TRBJ1-1, with D perhaps matching TRBD1 (6 bases). The CDR3 has 13 residues. V was cut by 7 bases and J by 5 bases, with 14 bases left in between. The germline gives CDR1 LNHDA, CDR2 SQIVND (reference sequence). The chain's CDR3 is CASTRGGETEAFF. For the CDR3, the DNA is TGTGCCAGTACCCGAGGGGGGGAGACTGAAGCTTTCTTT. The whole variable domain, remainder taken from reference TRBV19 and TRBJ1-1, is DGGITQSPKYLFRKEGQNVTLSCEQNLNHDAMYWYRQDPGQGLRLIYYSQIVNDFQKGDIAEGYSVSREKKESFPLTVTSAQKNPTAFYLCASTRGGETEAFFGQGTRLTVV.

The V and J genes are TRBV5-5 and TRBJ2-7; no definite D call. With 0 bases removed from V and 5 bases from J, the gap between germline ends came to 9 bases. This CDR3 contains 13 residues. Germline V gives CDR1 SGHKS, CDR2 YYEKEE (reference sequence). The chain's CDR3 is CASSLDRVNEQYF. DNA of the CDR3: TGTGCCAGCAGCTTGGATAGGGTGAACGAGCAGTACTTC.